This T cell receptor (beta chain) was found in a study of T cells in Graves' hyperthyroidism and ophthalmopathy. Trimming removed 1 base at V and 2 bases at J, with 6 bases between. This CDR3 is 13 amino acids long. Germline CDR1 is LNHDA and CDR2 is SQIVND (reference sequence). Using RNA transcripts as the source, TCR beta CDR3 regions were amplified. RT-PCR in the first round (using the HTBI primer set) targeted the TCR CDR3. TCRdb re-called the multiplex PCR reads with MiXCR, one entry per CDR3 protein. The data show 660,000 or so distinct CDR3 sequences, 20% to 25% seen once. Sequencing was done on a sample of blood. The chain carries TRBV19 and TRBJ2-7; D unresolved. This clonotype originated in a man aged 25 to 40 with Graves' ophthalmopathy. As DNA, the CDR3 is TGTGCCAGTAGTATAGCGGTACCCTACGAGCAGTACTTC. Amino acid sequence: CASSIAVPYEQYF.